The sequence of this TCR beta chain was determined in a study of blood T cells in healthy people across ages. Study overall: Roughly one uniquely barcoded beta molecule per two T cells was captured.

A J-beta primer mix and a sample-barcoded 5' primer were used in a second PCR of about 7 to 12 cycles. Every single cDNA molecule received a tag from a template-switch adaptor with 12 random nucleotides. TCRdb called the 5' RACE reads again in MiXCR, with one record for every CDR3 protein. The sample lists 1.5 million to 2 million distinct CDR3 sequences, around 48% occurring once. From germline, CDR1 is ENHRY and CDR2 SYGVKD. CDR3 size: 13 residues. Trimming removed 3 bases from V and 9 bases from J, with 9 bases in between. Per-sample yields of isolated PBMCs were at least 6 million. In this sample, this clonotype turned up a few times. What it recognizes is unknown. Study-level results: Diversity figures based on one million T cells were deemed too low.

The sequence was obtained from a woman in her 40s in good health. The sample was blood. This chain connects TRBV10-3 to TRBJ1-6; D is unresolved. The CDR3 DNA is TGTGCCATCAGTGATGCGGTGGGTTCACCCCTCCACTTT. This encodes CAISDAVGSPLHF.